This T cell receptor beta chain originates from a study of T cells in Graves' hyperthyroidism and ophthalmopathy. TCR beta CDR3 regions were amplified from RNA. Carried out on the TCR CDR3, a first-round RT-PCR used the HTBI primer set. Using its own MiXCR run on the multiplex PCR reads, TCRdb lists one record per CDR3 protein. This sample has a few hundred thousand distinct CDR3 sequences, with 46% found just once. As for this clonotype: Its antigen is currently unknown. A much larger clone differs by one base, so this may be a read error.

Regarding the study as a whole: Model predictions of ophthalmopathy came a median approximately 6 months before onset. Classification by a 13 V-J model distinguished ophthalmopathy from stable hyperthyroidism.

The receptor comes from an adult woman with Graves' disease, either hyperthyroidism or ophthalmopathy (not recorded which). Sample: peripheral blood or thyroid tissue (not recorded which).

The CDR3 spells CASRTDGAYYVQYF. CDR3 sequence (DNA): TGCGCCAGCAGAACCGACGGGGCCTACTACGTGCAGTACTTC. The chain joins TRBV5-1 to TRBJ2-7; TRBD1 or TRBD2 may be the D gene (5 bases each). This CDR3 has 14 amino acids. CDR1 SGHRS and CDR2 YFSETQ come from the germline V gene.